This T cell receptor beta chain originates from a study of shared clonotypes between healthy human individuals. Terminally differentiated effector memory CD45RA+ cells were excluded by CCR7 positive selection of CD45RO-negative cells. Donors, healthy HIV-negative adults, lacked recent acute infections or vaccinations. The study's findings and limits: Inspection by rarefaction showed sorted-subset sequencing to be incomplete despite large depth.

Trimming left V 10 bases short and J 3 bases short, with 13 bases between. Germline values: CDR1 SNHLY, CDR2 FYNNEI. The CDR3 has 12 amino acids. For this clone: No antigen is known for it.

Sorted-subset replicate PCRs used about 0.2 ug of genomic DNA. This amount corresponded to 30,000 to 35,000 T cell genomes. Produced via immunoSEQ multiplex PCR; TCRdb's table is partial and in-frame only. The sample includes 2 million to 2.5 million clones, roughly 94% of them seen just once. Sequencing input: naive CD8+ T cells sorted from blood. This TCR derives from a man between 18 and 29 years old in good health. This chain connects TRBV2 to TRBJ2-7, with a possible D match to TRBD1 (5 bases). CDR3 nucleotide sequence: TGTGCCATCAAGAGTCAGGGCTACGAGCAGTACTTC. Translating it yields CAIKSQGYEQYF.